Presented here are 15 T cell receptor beta chains from one specimen sequenced in a study of Ad26.COV2.S vaccination and SARS-CoV-2 variants. The protocol was immunoSEQ multiplex PCR, while the TCRdb copy is restricted to in-frame clones and leaves out a portion. This repertoire shows around 140,000 clones, 86% found once; its top ten account for approximately 5%. The material was peripheral blood, obtained after recovery from COVID-19. The receptor source for this set is a human donor who had recovered from COVID-19.

The rearrangement joins TRBV25-1 to TRBJ1-1; perhaps TRBD1 as D (6 bases). V shed 5 bases and J shed 5 bases, with 21 bases lying between them. The CDR3 totals 16 residues. The germline gives CDR1 MGHDK, CDR2 SYGVNS. The CDR3 nucleotides are TGTGCCAGCAGTTTTACAACTACAGGGAGAGGGACTGAAGCTTTCTTT. Translation: CASSFTTTGRGTEAFF.

The count of this clone is one. The chain uses TRBV20-1 and TRBJ1-2; TRBD1 agrees at 9 bases. The germline CDR1 and CDR2 sequences are DFQATT and SNEGSKA (reference sequence). V was pared by 3 bases and J by 8 bases, with 7 bases of the junction left unmatched. The CDR3 is made up of 13 amino acids. CDR3 amino acids: CSASRTGDKGYTF. The CDR3 nucleotides are TGCAGTGCTAGTAGGACAGGGGATAAAGGCTACACCTTC.

The V call is TRBV28, the J call TRBJ2-3; 10 positions match TRBD2. CDR1 MDHEN and CDR2 SYDVKM come from the germline V gene. V dropped 6 bases and J dropped 1; count of bases not matched to a gene: 4. This CDR3 is built from 15 residues. The CDR3 DNA reads as TGTGCCAGCAGGTATCTAGCGGGGGGCACAGATACGCAGTATTTT. Protein: CASRYLAGGTDTQYF.

The rearrangement joins TRBV6-6 to TRBJ2-5; TRBD2 is a possible D gene (5 bases). Per germline, CDR1 MNHNY and CDR2 SVGAGI (reference sequence). CDR3 size: 15 residues. V lost 8 bases and J lost 1, with 17 bases in between. The CDR3 region is CASGGRGSAQETQYF. The DNA for the CDR3 is TGTGCCAGCGGCGGGCGAGGCTCTGCCCAAGAGACCCAGTACTTC.

The V and J genes are TRBV6-5 and TRBJ1-2, with D tentatively TRBD1 (5 bases). This CDR3 contains 13 residues. V was clipped by 4 bases and J by 4 bases, with 10 bases between them. Per germline, CDR1 MNHEY and CDR2 SVGAGI. The CDR3 DNA follows: TGTGCCAGCAGTTCCGGGACGACCTATGGCTACACCTTC. This codes for CASSSGTTYGYTF.

The genes are TRBV28 and TRBJ2-5; TRBD2 is a possible D gene (5 bases). The CDR3 loop spans 13 amino acids. V was trimmed by 6 bases and J by 5 bases, leaving 13 bases between them. Germline-derived CDR1 and CDR2 are MDHEN and SYDVKM. The CDR3 DNA reads TGTGCCAGCAGGCTAGCCTCCGGGGAGACCCAGTACTTC. It specifies CASRLASGETQYF. The full variable domain, in which reference TRBV28 and TRBJ2-5 provide the parts outside the CDR3, is DVKVTQSSRYLVKRTGEKVFLECVQDMDHENMFWYRQDPGLGLRLIYFSYDVKMKEKGDIPEGYSVSREKKERFSLILESASTNQTSMYLCASRLASGETQYFGPGTRLLVL.

The rearrangement joins TRBV5-1 to TRBJ1-1; D gene uncertain. V was cut by 0 bases and J by 1 base, with 7 bases left in between. This CDR3 comprises 14 residues. CDR1 SGHRS and CDR2 YFSETQ come from the germline V gene. CDR3 sequence: CASSLGDGNTEAFF. The DNA of the CDR3 is TGCGCCAGCAGCTTGGGCGACGGGAACACTGAAGCTTTCTTT.

This clone has just one count. This chain connects TRBV28 to TRBJ1-2, with 10 bases fitting TRBD1. The germline V gene encodes CDR1 MDHEN and CDR2 SYDVKM. V was clipped by 8 bases and J by 7 bases; unmatched bases: 4. This CDR3 spans 12 amino acids. For the CDR3, the DNA is TGTGCCAGCCTCCGACAGGGGGCTGGCTACACCTTC. Amino acid sequence: CASLRQGAGYTF.

This clone was detected once. The gene calls are TRBV10-2 and TRBJ1-2, with D possibly matching TRBD1 (5 bases). The CDR3 has 15 residues. V lost 4 bases and J lost 4, with 16 bases in between. The germline V gene encodes CDR1 WSHSY and CDR2 SAAADI. CDR3 in amino acids: CASSAVGVGGYGYTF. The CDR3 region has the DNA TGCGCCAGCAGTGCCGTGGGGGTCGGTGGCTATGGCTACACCTTC.

The genes are TRBV7-9 and TRBJ2-2; 10 nucleotides align to TRBD1. The CDR3 runs to 16 residues. Losses at the gene ends were 1 base for V and 5 bases for J; bases not matched to a gene: 4. The germline gives CDR1 SEHNR, CDR2 FQNEAQ (reference sequence). CDR3 nucleotides: TGTGCCAGCAGCTTAGGGACAGGGGGTATAACCGGGGAGCTGTTTTTT. This gives the protein CASSLGTGGITGELFF.

The count of this clone is one. The chain has TRBV6-2 or TRBV6-3 and TRBJ2-5; maybe TRBD1 (7 bases). This CDR3 is built from 15 residues. The germline V gene encodes CDR1 MNHEY and CDR2 SVGEGT. Trimming removed 5 bases from V and 2 bases from J, with 15 bases in between. The CDR3 loop is CASSEEGAAQETQYF. DNA of the CDR3: TGTGCCAGCAGTGAGGAGGGGGCAGCTCAAGAGACCCAGTACTTC.

V usage is TRBV3-1 (or the pseudogene TRBV3-2) and J usage is TRBJ2-3; 9 bases map to TRBD1. The CDR3 runs 15 residues. Germline V CDR1 and CDR2: LGHDT, YNNKEL (reference sequence). V shed 5 bases and J 4 bases; nucleotides not matched to a gene: 7. The CDR3 region is CASSTRQGGADTQYF. CDR3 in DNA: TGTGCCAGCAGCACAAGACAGGGGGGCGCAGATACGCAGTATTTT.

This rearrangement joins TRBV27 to TRBJ1-4, with D uncertain. CDR1 is MNHEY and CDR2 is SMNVEV in the germline V gene (reference sequence). This CDR3 is built from 15 residues. Trimming pared 3 bases from V and 3 bases from J, leaving 11 bases between. DNA of the CDR3: TGTGCCAGCAGTTTCAGAGGTTCTGCTAATGAAAAACTGTTTTTT. This gives the protein CASSFRGSANEKLFF.

The gene calls are TRBV30 and TRBJ1-2; 9 bases are a match to TRBD1. Germline values: CDR1 GTSNPN, CDR2 SVGIG (reference sequence). The CDR3 extends over 14 amino acids. The V segment lost 4 bases and the J segment 4 bases; nucleotides outside the gene matches: 7. CDR3 in amino acids: CAWKPLQGAYGYTF. CDR3 DNA sequence: TGTGCCTGGAAACCGTTACAGGGGGCCTATGGCTACACCTTC.

This clone was seen only once. This sequence joins TRBV10-1 and TRBJ1-1; D gene uncertain. Germline V lookup: CDR1 WNHNN, CDR2 SYGVQD (reference sequence). This CDR3 spans 14 amino acids. Trimming removed 3 bases from V and 5 bases from J, with 13 bases in between. DNA of the CDR3: TGCGCCAGCAGTGACCCGCTGACCGGGACTGAAGCTTTCTTT. Residues: CASSDPLTGTEAFF.